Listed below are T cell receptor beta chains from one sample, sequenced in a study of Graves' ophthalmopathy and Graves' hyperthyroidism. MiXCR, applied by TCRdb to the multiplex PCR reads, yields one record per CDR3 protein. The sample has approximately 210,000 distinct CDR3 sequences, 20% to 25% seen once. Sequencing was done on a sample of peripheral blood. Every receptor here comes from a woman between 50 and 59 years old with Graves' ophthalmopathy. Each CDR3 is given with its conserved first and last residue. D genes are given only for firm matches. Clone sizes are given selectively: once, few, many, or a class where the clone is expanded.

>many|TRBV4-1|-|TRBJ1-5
TGCGCCAGCAGCCAAGTAAAGGCTCAGCCCCAGCATTTT
CASSQVKAQPQHF
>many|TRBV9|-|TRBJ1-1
TGTGCCAGCAGCGCCTGGGGCGACCAACTGAACACTGAAGCTTTCTTT
CASSAWGDQLNTEAFF
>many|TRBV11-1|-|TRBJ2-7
TGTGCCAGCAGCTTAGAGGGTAGCGGTTCCTACGAGCAGTACTTC
CASSLEGSGSYEQYF
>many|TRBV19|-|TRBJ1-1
TGTGCCAGTAGTATAGGCTGGGAGCGGCAGAACACTGAAGCTTTCTTT
CASSIGWERQNTEAFF
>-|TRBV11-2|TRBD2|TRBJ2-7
TGTGCCAGCAGCTCCCCGGGACTAGCGGGATTAAAGAACGAGCAGTACTTC
CASSSPGLAGLKNEQYF
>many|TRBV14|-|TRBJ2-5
TGTGCCAGCAGCCTTGGCGGTTCGGAGACCCAGTACTTC
CASSLGGSETQYF
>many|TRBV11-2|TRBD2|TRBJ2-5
TGTGCCAGCAGCTTACTAGCGGGAGGGCCAGAGACCCAGTACTTC
CASSLLAGGPETQYF
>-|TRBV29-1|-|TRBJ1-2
TGCCGCGTTGAAAGGCAGGGCCTTTGCTACACCTTC
CRVERQGLCYTF
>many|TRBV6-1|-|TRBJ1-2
TGTGCCAGCAGCACACAGGGCTTGGAGGGCTACACCTTC
CASSTQGLEGYTF
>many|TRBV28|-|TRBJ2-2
TGTGCCAGCAGTCCCGTAAACACCGGGGAGCTGTTTTTT
CASSPVNTGELFF
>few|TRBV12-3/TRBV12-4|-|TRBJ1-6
TGTGCCACCAGTTTGGGAGGTACCAGTTTACCCCTCCACTTT
CATSLGGTSLPLHF
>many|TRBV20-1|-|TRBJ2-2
TGCAGTGCTAGTCTGGCAAAGAACACCGGGGAGCTGTTTTTT
CSASLAKNTGELFF
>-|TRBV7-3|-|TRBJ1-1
TGTGCCAGCAGCTTAGTTCGTGGGGGGGCAGAAGGAGCTTTCTTT
CASSLVRGGAEGAFF
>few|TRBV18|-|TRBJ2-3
TGTGCCAGCTCACCTCCGGGACTCCGCACAGATACGCAGTATTTT
CASSPPGLRTDTQYF
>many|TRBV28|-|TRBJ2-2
TGTGCCAGCAGTCCCGACTTAAACACCGGGGAGCTGTTTTTT
CASSPDLNTGELFF
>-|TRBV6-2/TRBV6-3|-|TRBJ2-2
TGTGCCAGCAGTTACGAAGTAGGACTCGGGGAGCTGTTTTTT
CASSYEVGLGELFF